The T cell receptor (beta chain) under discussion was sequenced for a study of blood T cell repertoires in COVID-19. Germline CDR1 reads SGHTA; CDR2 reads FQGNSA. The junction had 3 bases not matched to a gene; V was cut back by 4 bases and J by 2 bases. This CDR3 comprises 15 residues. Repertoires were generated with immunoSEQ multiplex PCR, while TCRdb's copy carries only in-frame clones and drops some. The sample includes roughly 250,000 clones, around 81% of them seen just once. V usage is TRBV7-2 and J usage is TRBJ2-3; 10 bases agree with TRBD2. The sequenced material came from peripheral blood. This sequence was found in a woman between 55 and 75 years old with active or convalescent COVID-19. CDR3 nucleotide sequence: TGTGCCAGCAGCTGGACTAGCGGTGTCACAGATACGCAGTATTTT. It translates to CASSWTSGVTDTQYF.